These 27 T cell receptor beta chains share one sample of origin, sequenced in a study of blood T cells in healthy people across ages. The authors ran a second PCR of about 7 to 11 cycles using a sample-barcoded 5' primer and a J-beta primer mix. MiXCR, run by TCRdb on the 5' RACE reads, gives a single entry per CDR3 protein. The profile shows over a million distinct CDR3 sequences, roughly 43% of them singletons. The sample comprised blood. Receptors originate from a woman under 30 in good health.

The rearrangement links TRBV3-1 to TRBJ2-1; 8 bases align to TRBD2. Germline V CDR1 and CDR2: LGHDT, YNNKEL (reference sequence). With 0 bases clipped from V and 0 bases from J, the junction kept 4 bases outside the gene matches. The CDR3 covers 17 residues. CDR3 nucleotide sequence: TGTGCCAGCAGCCAAGATTCGGCGGGAGGCTCCTACAATGAGCAGTTCTTC. Encoded protein: CASSQDSAGGSYNEQFF.

The chain is built from TRBV6-2 or TRBV6-3 and TRBJ2-5; 7 nucleotides agree with TRBD2. The J call may be wrong; the DNA end is better matched by TRBJ2-1. The CDR3 contains 14 residues. The V gene's germline CDR1 is MNHEY and CDR2 SVGEGT. The CDR3 is CASSTGLIQETQFF. The CDR3 DNA is TGTGCCAGCAGTACGGGACTAATACAAGAGACCCAGTTCTTC.

This chain links TRBV20-1 with TRBJ2-7, with unresolved D. CDR3 length equals 10 residues. Trimming removed 6 bases at V and 2 bases at J, with 5 bases between. The germline gives CDR1 DFQATT, CDR2 SNEGSKA (reference sequence). This CDR3 is CSATPYEQYF. In DNA form, the CDR3 reads TGCAGTGCGACCCCCTACGAGCAGTACTTC.

This clonotype was observed a few times. The chain joins TRBV7-2 to TRBJ2-5; D is unclear. The CDR3 consists of 14 residues. Germline V gives CDR1 SGHTA, CDR2 FQGNSA. Between the trimmed V and J ends, which lost 8 bases and 4 bases, there was a span of 17 bases. CDR3 sequence (DNA): TGTGCCAGCTCCCCCTGGCCAGAATCAGAGACCCAGTACTTC. It yields the protein CASSPWPESETQYF.

The CDR3 sequence is CATLTSVYNEQFF. CDR3 sequence (DNA): TGTGCCACCTTGACTAGCGTTTACAATGAGCAGTTCTTC. The chain employs TRBV15 and TRBJ2-1, with TRBD2 matching 8 bases. This CDR3 region has 13 residues. Per germline, CDR1 LNHNV and CDR2 YYDKDF (reference sequence). V gave up 8 bases and J gave up 4 bases; unmatched junction bases: 4.

The chain recombines TRBV12-3 or TRBV12-4 with TRBJ2-7; possibly TRBD2 for D (6 bases). The CDR3 is 13 amino acids. Trimming left V 6 bases short and J 3 bases short, with 12 bases between. The CDR3 here is CASRPTGVYEQYF. The CDR3 nucleotides read TGTGCCAGCAGGCCCACGGGGGTCTACGAGCAGTACTTC.

This clonotype occurred many times. Mismatch with germline at one junction end may stem from a read error. The rearrangement uses TRBV5-1 and TRBJ1-2; no firm D call. Germline V gene sequence: CDR1 SGHRS, CDR2 YFSETQ. The length of the CDR3 is 14 residues. The DNA of the CDR3 is TGTGCCAGCAGCTTAGGGTCCACTAACTATGGCTACACCTTC. The encoded protein is CASSLGSTNYGYTF.

Only a few counts were recorded for this clonotype. This chain uses TRBV20-1 with TRBJ1-1; D not resolved. This CDR3 is built from 15 residues. V lost 0 bases and J lost 0, with 11 bases in between. Germline V CDR1 and CDR2: DFQATT, SNEGSKA (reference sequence). CDR3: CSARDLRHLNTEAFF. The CDR3 nucleotides are TGCAGTGCTAGAGATCTCCGACACCTGAACACTGAAGCTTTCTTT.

The chain recombines TRBV5-5 with TRBJ2-2, with a weak D call TRBD1 (6 bases). This CDR3 spans 14 amino acids. Germline V gene lookup returns CDR1 SGHKS and CDR2 YYEKEE (reference sequence). Trimming removed 3 bases from V and 5 bases from J, with 11 bases in between. CDR3 protein: CASSSRTVTGELFF. The CDR3 nucleotides read TGTGCCAGCAGCTCAAGGACAGTAACCGGGGAGCTGTTTTTT.

This clonotype was counted a few times. CDR3 loop: CSVPGQSAEAFF. The CDR3 nucleotides read TGCAGCGTTCCAGGTCAAAGCGCTGAAGCTTTCTTT. The chain carries TRBV29-1 and TRBJ1-1; the D is unclear. The V end lost 5 bases, the J end lost 6 bases, and 13 bases lay between the germline ends. This CDR3 contains 12 residues. In germline, CDR1 is SQVTM, CDR2 ANQGSEA.

This clonotype turned up a few times. This chain joins TRBV7-2 and TRBJ2-7; 7 bases align to TRBD2. This CDR3 has 14 amino acids. Germline V gene data show CDR1 as SGHTA and CDR2 as FQGNSA. J gave up 3 bases and V 3 bases, and 5 bases lay outside the gene matches. The CDR3 DNA sequence: TGTGCCAGCAGCTTTCGGGGGGACTACTACGAGCAGTACTTC. Protein sequence: CASSFRGDYYEQYF.

In the case of this clonotype: At one of its ends the junction is not consistent with the germline gene, which may arise from a read error. The chain recombines TRBV24-1 with TRBJ1-5; 10 bases align to TRBD1. The CDR3 runs to 14 residues. Germline V gene data show CDR1 as KGHDR and CDR2 as SFDVKD. This chain's CDR3 is CDTMGTGGNQPQHF. The CDR3 region has the DNA TGTGACACCATGGGGACAGGGGGCAATCAGCCCCAGCATTTT.

V and J are TRBV5-4 and TRBJ1-1, with D possibly matching TRBD1 (5 bases). V was trimmed by 2 bases and J by 1 base, leaving 12 bases between them. The CDR3 is 15 residues long. Per the germline V gene, CDR1 is SGHNT and CDR2 is YYREEE (reference sequence). CDR3 residues: CASSLPVGGNTEAFF. The CDR3 DNA reads TGTGCCAGCAGCTTACCCGTTGGGGGGAACACTGAAGCTTTCTTT.

This clonotype was counted a few times. The rearrangement links TRBV7-2 to TRBJ1-5; D unclear. V was clipped by 0 bases and J by 0 bases, with 9 bases between them. Per the germline V gene, CDR1 is SGHTA and CDR2 is FQGNSA. The CDR3 extends over 16 amino acids. DNA for the CDR3: TGTGCCAGCAGCTTAGCGACACCTAATAGCAATCAGCCCCAGCATTTT. Translation gives CASSLATPNSNQPQHF.

As concerns this clonotype: The junction does not match germline at one end; this may be a read error. The J gene is TRBJ1-5, the V gene TRBV4-3; D unresolved. The germline gives CDR1 LGHNA, CDR2 YSLEER. CDR3 length: 17 residues. The CDR3 nucleotides read TGCGCCAGCAGCCAAGGCCTTTTGGGCAGTCGCAATCAGCCCCCGCATTTT. This translates into CASSQGLLGSRNQPPHF.

This chain links TRBV6-2 or TRBV6-3 with TRBJ2-5; 10 nucleotides match TRBD2. Trimming took 2 bases from V and 11 from J; bases not matched to a gene: 17. The V gene's germline CDR1 is MNHEY and CDR2 SVGEGT. The CDR3 consists of 17 residues. CDR3 nucleotide sequence: TGTGCCAGCAGTTACCCACAGCTAGCGGGAGCCTTCGGTGAGCAGTACTTC. Protein product: CASSYPQLAGAFGEQYF.

The chain has TRBV20-1 and TRBJ2-7; D is perhaps TRBD2 (5 bases). The J call could be wrong; TRBJ2-5 is a better fit for the DNA end. The CDR3 covers 14 residues. The germline gives CDR1 DFQATT, CDR2 SNEGSKA (reference sequence). CDR3 residues: CSTYISEIQETQYF. The CDR3 region has the DNA TGCAGCACATACATTAGCGAGATACAAGAGACCCAGTACTTC.

The chain combines TRBV5-1 with TRBJ2-3; D might be TRBD1 (5 bases). The germline V gene encodes CDR1 SGHRS and CDR2 YFSETQ. The CDR3 runs 17 residues. V was cut by 5 bases and J by 0 bases, with 19 bases left in between. CDR3: CASRILLRTPSTDTQYF. The CDR3 nucleotides are TGCGCCAGCAGAATTCTCCTAAGGACACCTAGCACAGATACGCAGTATTTT.

The chain couples TRBV2 to TRBJ1-1, with TRBD1 identical over 7 bases. The CDR3 totals 13 residues. J lost 4 bases, V lost 5 bases, and 4 bases had no gene match. Looked up from germline, CDR1 is SNHLY and CDR2 is FYNNEI. The DNA of the CDR3 is TGTGCCAGCAGTTGGGACAGATGCACTGAAGCTTTCTTT. Translated: CASSWDRCTEAFF. Filled out from reference TRBV2 and TRBJ1-1, the complete variable domain reads EPEVTQTPSHQVTQMGQEVILRCVPISNHLYFYWYRQILGQKVEFLVSFYNNEISEKSEIFDDQFSVERPDGSNFTLKIRSTKLEDSAMYFCASSWDRCTEAFFGQGTRLTVV.

This clonotype was recorded a few times. The chain combines TRBV5-1 with TRBJ2-7, with a possible D match to TRBD2 (5 bases). This CDR3 is 12 amino acids long. Per germline, CDR1 SGHRS and CDR2 YFSETQ. The V end lost 2 bases, the J end lost 5 bases, and 8 bases lay between the germline ends. CDR3 DNA: TGCGCCAGCAGCTTTAGCGTCGACGAGCAGTACTTC. Its translation is CASSFSVDEQYF.

The table lists this clonotype with a count of one. This chain links TRBV18 with TRBJ1-4; D possibly corresponds to TRBD1 (5 bases). Trimming left V 0 bases short and J 0 bases short, with 14 bases between. Germline loops: CDR1 KGHSH, CDR2 LQKENI. The length of the CDR3 is 18 residues. This CDR3 reads CASSPPRAGPATNEKLFF. The CDR3 DNA sequence: TGTGCCAGCTCACCACCGAGGGCAGGGCCCGCAACTAATGAAAAACTGTTTTTT.

V usage is TRBV3-1 and J usage is TRBJ1-1; D uncertain. This CDR3 comprises 14 residues. Per germline, CDR1 LGHDT and CDR2 YNNKEL (reference sequence). V was clipped by 3 bases and J by 10 bases, with 18 bases between them. As DNA, the CDR3 is TGTGCCAGCAGCCAGAACGTGAGAGGGCTCCCAGCTTTCTTT. Amino acids: CASSQNVRGLPAFF.

The chain carries TRBV2 and TRBJ2-2; D is possibly TRBD2 (6 bases). V lost 7 bases and J 1 base, leaving 13 bases between the germline ends. This CDR3 region has 15 residues. Germline V gene sequence: CDR1 SNHLY, CDR2 FYNNEI. For the CDR3, the DNA is TGTGCCAGCATGGGGGGTAGCGGGAACACCGGGGAGCTGTTTTTT. Translation gives CASMGGSGNTGELFF.

This clonotype appeared many times. This chain joins TRBV12-3 or TRBV12-4 and TRBJ2-1; D is ambiguous. Trimming pared 5 bases from V and 4 bases from J, leaving 21 bases between. This CDR3 is built from 17 residues. Written as DNA, the CDR3 is TGTGCCAGCAGTCCGCCATCTCGCCCCCTCCATTACAATGAGCAGTTCTTC. Its translation: CASSPPSRPLHYNEQFF.

Worth noting for this clonotype: A much bigger clone sits one base away, suggesting this may be a read error. This sequence joins TRBV7-8 and TRBJ1-2; no clear D gene. From germline, CDR1 is SGHVS and CDR2 FQNEAQ. V lost 2 bases and J lost 0, with 4 bases in between. CDR3 length: 13 residues. CDR3 protein: CASSLYTNYGYTF. The CDR3 coding sequence is TGTGCCAGCAGCTTATACACTAACTATGGCTACACCTTC.

The table lists this clonotype with a few counts. The CDR3 is CASSFRATQYF. The DNA for the CDR3 is TGTGCCAGCAGCTTCCGGGCCACGCAGTATTTT. This sequence joins TRBV11-2 and TRBJ2-3; no clear D. Trimming shortened V by 3 bases and J by 9 bases, and 7 bases separated the two germline ends. This CDR3 has 11 amino acids. Germline V gene data show CDR1 as SGHAT and CDR2 as FQNNGV.

The sample holds a few counts of this clonotype. This chain connects TRBV2 to TRBJ2-3, with D possibly TRBD2 on 5 matching bases. The V end lost 0 bases, the J end lost 9 bases, and 7 bases lay between the germline ends. Germline loops: CDR1 SNHLY, CDR2 FYNNEI. The CDR3 length is 12 residues. Written as DNA, the CDR3 is TGTGCCAGCAGTGAAGCTAGGAGGACGCAGTATTTT. This gives the protein CASSEARRTQYF.